The 10 T cell receptor beta chains below come from one sample, sequenced in a study of identical twins. TCRdb reprocessed the 5' RACE reads via MiXCR and lists one record per CDR3 protein. The repertoire holds hundreds of thousands of distinct CDR3 sequences, around 6.8% seen once, with 1.9% in the top ten. In addition, the sample was reused for a study of yellow fever vaccine responses in identical twins.

The material sequenced was memory (CD45RO+) T cells sorted from blood. The receptors were sampled from a woman aged 18-29 years in good health.

This clonotype was recorded at least ten times. The chain carries TRBV14 and TRBJ2-1; tentatively, D is TRBD2 (6 bases). CDR3 length equals 14 residues. Germline lookup yields CDR1 SGHDN and CDR2 FVKESK. V dropped 1 base and J dropped 4 bases, with 8 bases sitting between them. Here the CDR3 reads CASSQGDLYNEQFF. The DNA of the CDR3 is TGTGCCAGCAGCCAAGGGGACTTATACAATGAGCAGTTCTTC.

CDR3 DNA: TGTGCCAGCAGACACAACATACCGGGACTAGCGGGGGGGGATACGCAGTATTTT. As protein: CASRHNIPGLAGGDTQYF. The chain combines TRBV28 with TRBJ2-3; 16 bases match TRBD2. The CDR3 sequence is 18 residues long. V lost 6 bases to trimming and J lost 6 bases; unmatched junction nucleotides: 12. Germline V CDR1 and CDR2: MDHEN, SYDVKM.

This clonotype appeared a few times. This chain connects TRBV27 to TRBJ1-1; 7 bases are a match to TRBD1. Unmatched junction bases numbered 6, after V lost 4 bases and J lost 1 base. This CDR3 contains 15 residues. CDR1 MNHEY and CDR2 SMNVEV come from the germline V gene (reference sequence). The chain's CDR3 is CASSSRQGWNTEAFF. CDR3 coding DNA: TGTGCCAGCAGTTCCAGACAGGGCTGGAACACTGAAGCTTTCTTT.

This clonotype was observed many times. The chain recombines TRBV7-9 with TRBJ2-7; D may be TRBD2 (6 bases). CDR3 length: 14 amino acids. The V gene's germline CDR1 is SEHNR and CDR2 FQNEAQ (reference sequence). Between the trimmed V and J ends, which lost 6 bases and 6 bases, there was a span of 18 bases. Here the CDR3 reads CASSIQAGSGEQYF. In nucleotides, the CDR3 is TGTGCCAGCAGTATACAGGCCGGTAGCGGCGAGCAGTACTTC.

This clonotype has a count of ten or more. The chain carries TRBV10-3 and TRBJ1-5; weak D call: TRBD1 (5 bases). Germline CDR1 and CDR2: ENHRY and SYGVKD. The CDR3 has 13 amino acids. Trimming removed 5 bases from V and 5 bases from J, with 10 bases in between. The CDR3 DNA follows: TGTGCCATCAGTCGGGACGGAGATCAGCCCCAGCATTTT. Translated, it gives CAISRDGDQPQHF.

This clonotype appeared many times. The gene calls are TRBV5-1 and TRBJ2-7; D is undetermined. The CDR3 is 14 residues long. V was cut by 1 base and J by 5 bases, with 13 bases left in between. Germline V gives CDR1 SGHRS, CDR2 YFSETQ. The CDR3 DNA is TGCGCCAGCAGCTTGAAGGTCGGTATTGACGAGCAGTACTTC. Protein product: CASSLKVGIDEQYF.

The chain recombines TRBV7-6 with TRBJ2-7, with 12 bases lining up with TRBD2. The CDR3 spans 19 residues. Germline lookup yields CDR1 SGHVS and CDR2 FNYEAQ. With 5 bases clipped from V and 1 base from J, the junction kept 15 bases outside the gene matches. CDR3 nucleotide sequence: TGTGCCAGCAGCGCCCAACTAGCGGGGGGCCGGATTATATCCTACGAGCAGTACTTC. Residues: CASSAQLAGGRIISYEQYF.

This clonotype has ten or more counts. The chain joins TRBV15 to TRBJ2-4, with D possibly matching TRBD2 (7 bases). Germline CDR1 is LNHNV and CDR2 is YYDKDF (reference sequence). V was pared by 0 bases and J by 7 bases, with 13 bases between. The CDR3 is 15 amino acids. The CDR3 nucleotides read TGTGCCACCAGCAGAGACGGGGAGGGGGTGAACATTCAGTACTTC. It is translated as CATSRDGEGVNIQYF.

This clonotype was observed a handful of times. The CDR3 loop is CATQSTYNEQFF. The CDR3 DNA is TGTGCCACCCAGAGTACCTACAATGAGCAGTTCTTC. V and J are TRBV28 and TRBJ2-1; D is uncertain. V shed 10 bases and J shed 2 bases, with 9 bases lying between them. Per the germline V gene, CDR1 is MDHEN and CDR2 is SYDVKM. The CDR3 contains 12 residues.

This clonotype was seen only a few times. V is TRBV10-3 and J is TRBJ1-1; D may be TRBD1 (6 bases). Germline V gene lookup returns CDR1 ENHRY and CDR2 SYGVKD. Trimming removed 6 bases from V and 4 bases from J, with 21 bases in between. CDR3 length: 16 amino acids. The CDR3 region has the DNA TGTGCCATCAGCGGGCGGGCAGGGGCCGTCGCCACTGAAGCTTTCTTT. This gives the protein CAISGRAGAVATEAFF.